The 20 T cell receptor beta chains reported below all come from one sample, sequenced in a study of CD8 T cells in ankylosing spondylitis. MiXCR was run by TCRdb on the 5' RACE reads, yielding one entry per CDR3 protein. This sample has approximately 290,000 distinct CDR3 sequences, with around 21% found just once. Material: blood, either unsorted or a sorted T cell fraction (not recorded which). The receptors come from a female donor with ankylosing spondylitis or in good health (not recorded which).

This clonotype occurred a few times. The chain carries TRBV5-5 and TRBJ2-7; D perhaps matches TRBD2 (5 bases). In germline, CDR1 is SGHKS, CDR2 YYEKEE (reference sequence). The CDR3 covers 13 residues. V lost 6 bases, J lost 0 bases, and 10 bases lay in between. In DNA form, the CDR3 reads TGTGCCAGCACGCGGGCCCTCTCCTACGAGCAGTACTTC. Translation gives CASTRALSYEQYF.

This clonotype was counted between two and nine times. The chain employs TRBV20-1 and TRBJ1-2; D gene uncertain. Trimming removed 0 bases at V and 4 bases at J, with 12 bases between. Germline CDR1 and CDR2: DFQATT and SNEGSKA (reference sequence). The CDR3 length is 14 residues. The CDR3: CSARDGRAAYGYTF. In nucleotides, the CDR3 is TGCAGTGCTAGAGATGGAAGAGCTGCCTATGGCTACACCTTC.

J is TRBJ2-1 and V is TRBV20-1; D gene ambiguous. V was shortened by 2 bases and J by 9 bases, with 11 bases between the two germline ends. CDR1 is DFQATT, CDR2 SNEGSKA, per germline (reference sequence). This CDR3 contains 12 residues. This chain's CDR3 is CSARRAGPEQFF. For the CDR3, the DNA is TGCAGTGCTAGACGGGCTGGCCCTGAGCAGTTCTTC.

This chain uses TRBV9 with TRBJ2-1; unclear D gene. The germline V gene has CDR1 SGDLS and CDR2 YYNGEE. Trimming stripped 4 bases from V and 10 bases from J, with 18 bases between. The CDR3 extends over 14 amino acids. CDR3 amino acids: CASSPYPESGEQFF. Written as DNA, the CDR3 is TGTGCCAGCAGCCCATACCCCGAGAGTGGCGAGCAGTTCTTC.

This clonotype appeared many times. The gene calls are TRBV29-1 and TRBJ2-1, with D tentatively TRBD1 (5 bases). This CDR3 has 15 residues. V was cut by 1 base and J by 3 bases, with 13 bases left in between. Germline V gene sequence: CDR1 SQVTM, CDR2 ANQGSEA. As DNA, the CDR3 is TGCAGCGTTGAAGTAGGTGACAGAGACTACAATGAGCAGTTCTTC. Translating it yields CSVEVGDRDYNEQFF.

This clonotype was recorded a few times. The chain has TRBV30 and TRBJ2-7, with D possibly being TRBD1 or TRBD2 (5 bases each). Trimming left V 5 bases short and J 4 bases short, with 15 bases between. Germline values: CDR1 GTSNPN, CDR2 SVGIG (reference sequence). The CDR3 length is 13 residues. The CDR3 region has the DNA TGTGCCTGGCAAGGGGACCTCTTTTACGAGCAGTACTTC. It encodes CAWQGDLFYEQYF.

The table lists this clonotype with a few counts. This chain connects TRBV20-1 to TRBJ1-1, with D possibly being TRBD1 (5 bases). Trimming removed 3 bases at V and 4 bases at J, with 12 bases between. The CDR3 sequence is 13 residues long. Germline values: CDR1 DFQATT, CDR2 SNEGSKA (reference sequence). CDR3 sequence reads: CSASRDSSTEAFF. CDR3 nucleotide sequence: TGCAGTGCTAGTCGGGACTCCAGCACTGAAGCTTTCTTT.

The V call is TRBV6-5, the J call TRBJ2-1; 7 bases agree with TRBD2. Germline CDR1 MNHEY, CDR2 SVGAGI. The CDR3 has 15 residues. J lost 10 bases, V lost 0 bases, and 9 bases had no gene match. The CDR3 DNA is TGTGCCAGCAGTTACTCTGAGCGGGGACCAGGCGAGCAGTTCTTC. It yields the protein CASSYSERGPGEQFF.

CDR3 sequence reads: CASSNRDNPYEQYF. The CDR3 region has the DNA TGTGCCAGCAGCAATAGGGACAATCCCTACGAGCAGTACTTC. This chain uses TRBV21-1 with TRBJ2-7; the table's D call, TRBD1, has no DNA check behind it. TRBV21-1 is a known pseudogene. The CDR3 totals 14 residues.

This clonotype came up a few times. The rearrangement joins TRBV5-1 to TRBJ1-1; D is uncertain. Trimming shortened V by 10 bases and J by 3 bases, and 16 bases separated the two germline ends. There are 13 residues in the CDR3. The germline V gene has CDR1 SGHRS and CDR2 YFSETQ. CDR3 sequence reads: CASKPAGYTEAFF. The CDR3 coding sequence is TGCGCCTCAAAGCCCGCGGGCTACACTGAAGCTTTCTTT.

Comment on this clonotype: A clone one base away is much larger, so this may be a read error. This sequence joins TRBV6-8 and TRBJ2-2; D gene unclear. The CDR3 contains 11 residues. Trimming pared 2 bases from V and 6 bases from J, leaving 1 base between. The germline V gene encodes CDR1 MNHGY and CDR2 SAAAGT. The CDR3 protein is CASSYPGELFF. The DNA for the CDR3 is TGTGCCAGCAGTTACCCCGGGGAGCTGTTTTTT.

This clonotype was counted many times. The CDR3 region has the DNA TGCAGCGTTGAACCTGGACTAGCGGGAGTCACAGATACGCAGTATTTT. It encodes CSVEPGLAGVTDTQYF. The rearrangement joins TRBV29-1 to TRBJ2-3, with 13 nucleotides matching TRBD2. CDR3 length: 16 residues. The trim removed 2 bases at V and 2 bases at J, leaving 4 bases unmatched. Germline V CDR1 and CDR2: SQVTM, ANQGSEA.

The genes are TRBV7-2 and TRBJ2-3, with TRBD1 matching over 9 bases. CDR1 is SGHTA, CDR2 FQGNSA, per germline. V lost 9 bases, J lost 5 bases, and 6 bases stayed unmatched. The CDR3 spans 13 residues. The CDR3 loop reads CASLNRGQDTQYF. CDR3 nucleotide sequence: TGTGCCAGTCTCAACAGGGGGCAAGATACGCAGTATTTT.

A few counts support this clonotype. The J gene is TRBJ1-1, the V gene TRBV12-3 or TRBV12-4; the D gene is possibly TRBD1 (6 bases). Trimming cost V 6 bases and J 3 bases, with 14 bases left between them. The CDR3 loop spans 14 amino acids. The CDR3 DNA sequence: TGTGCCAGCAGCTTGGGGGGCATGGACACTGAAGCTTTCTTT. Its translation is CASSLGGMDTEAFF.

The V and J genes are TRBV20-1 and TRBJ2-1; D may be TRBD1 (6 bases). The CDR3 runs to 15 residues. The germline V and J ends were trimmed by 3 bases and 2 bases, with 14 bases remaining between them. From germline, CDR1 is DFQATT and CDR2 SNEGSKA (reference sequence). CDR3 protein: CSARVRDNAYNEQFF. The CDR3 DNA reads as TGCAGTGCTAGGGTACGGGACAACGCCTACAATGAGCAGTTCTTC.

V is TRBV4-3 and J is TRBJ2-5; the match to TRBD1 covers 7 bases. The CDR3 has 17 amino acids. Trimming removed 0 bases from V and 3 bases from J; junction bases left unmatched: 10. Germline values: CDR1 LGHNA, CDR2 YSLEER. The CDR3 here is CASSQDLGDSTKETQYF. DNA for the CDR3: TGCGCCAGCAGCCAAGATCTAGGGGACAGCACAAAAGAGACCCAGTACTTC.

This clonotype was detected ten times or more. CDR3 nucleotide sequence: TGCGCCAGCAGCCAAGATCCTCGGGGCAATCAGCCCCAGCATTTT. Translating it yields CASSQDPRGNQPQHF. The J gene is TRBJ1-5, the V gene TRBV4-3; D is unresolved. V shed 0 bases and J shed 2 bases, with 8 bases lying between them. Germline-derived CDR1 and CDR2 are LGHNA and YSLEER. This CDR3 spans 15 amino acids.

This chain links TRBV29-1 with TRBJ2-1, with D possibly matching TRBD2 (6 bases). Trimming left V 6 bases short and J 9 bases short, with 24 bases between. Germline values: CDR1 SQVTM, CDR2 ANQGSEA. This CDR3 comprises 15 residues. The CDR3 DNA sequence: TGCAGCGTGCAGCCCAGAAGCGGGTTCAGTGGTGAGCAGTTCTTC. Translating it yields CSVQPRSGFSGEQFF.

This clonotype was observed a few times. This chain uses TRBV7-2 with TRBJ1-1, with a tentative D call TRBD1 (5 bases). V was pared by 2 bases and J by 1 base, with 11 bases between. The CDR3 has 15 amino acids. The germline V gene encodes CDR1 SGHTA and CDR2 FQGNSA. The CDR3, as DNA: TGTGCCAGCAGCTTATATACGACAGCGAACACTGAAGCTTTCTTT. It yields the protein CASSLYTTANTEAFF.

This clonotype was detected many times. The chain links TRBV4-3 to TRBJ1-1; D not certain. The CDR3 length is 14 residues. The V end was cut by 1 base, the J end by 1 base, with 7 bases between. Germline loops: CDR1 LGHNA, CDR2 YSLEER. The CDR3 DNA sequence: TGCGCCAGCAGCCAAGCGTACAGGAACACTGAAGCTTTCTTT. Protein product: CASSQAYRNTEAFF.